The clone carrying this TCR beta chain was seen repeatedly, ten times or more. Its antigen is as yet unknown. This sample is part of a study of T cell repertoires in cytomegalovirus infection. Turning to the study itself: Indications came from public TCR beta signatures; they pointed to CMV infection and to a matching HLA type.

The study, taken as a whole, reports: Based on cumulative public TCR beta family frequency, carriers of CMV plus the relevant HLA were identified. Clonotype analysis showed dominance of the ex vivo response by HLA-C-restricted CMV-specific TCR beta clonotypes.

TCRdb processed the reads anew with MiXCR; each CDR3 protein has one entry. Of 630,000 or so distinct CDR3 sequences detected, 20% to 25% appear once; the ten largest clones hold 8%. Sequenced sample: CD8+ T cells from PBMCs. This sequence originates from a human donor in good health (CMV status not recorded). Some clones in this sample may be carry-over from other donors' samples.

Here the CDR3 DNA reads TGTGCCAGCAGCTTTACAGGGGGCTTCACTGAAGCTTTCTTT. This codes for CASSFTGGFTEAFF. The chain employs TRBV7-2 and TRBJ1-1; 9 bases are shared with TRBD1. Germline trimming cut 3 bases from V and 4 bases from J; bases unmatched to any gene: 3. Per germline, CDR1 SGHTA and CDR2 FQGNSA. The CDR3 totals 14 residues. The full variable domain, completed using reference TRBV7-2 and TRBJ1-1, is GAGVSQSPSNKVTEKGKDVELRCDPISGHTALYWYRQSLGQGLEFLIYFQGNSAPDKSGLPSDRFSAERTGGSVSTLTIQRTQQEDSAVYLCASSFTGGFTEAFFGQGTRLTVV.